A selection of T cell receptor beta chains follows, all from one sample in a study of T-cell memory formation after mild COVID-19. TCRdb itself ran the 5' RACE reads through MiXCR, one entry per CDR3 protein. The data hold around 440,000 distinct CDR3 sequences, with 18% observed a single time. Sample: PBMCs or a T cell subset sorted from them (not recorded which). The origin of the receptors is an adult woman who had mild COVID-19 (a few samples of this study predate the infection). Cell type and time point are not known. CDR3s include the opening cysteine and the closing phenylalanine or tryptophan. Fields, in order: clone size, D gene, V gene, J gene, CDR3 protein, CDR3 DNA. A D gene is named only where the DNA matches it firmly. Only part of the rows carry a size: once, few, many, or a class if the clone is expanded.

size: NA; D: NA; V: TRBV7-9; J: TRBJ1-1; CDR3: CASSLAGAGTEAFF; DNA: TGTGCCAGCAGCTTAGCGGGGGCTGGAACTGAAGCTTTCTTT
size: NA; D: NA; V: TRBV19; J: TRBJ2-3; CDR3: CASRDLDADTQYF; DNA: TGTGCCAGCCGGGACTTAGACGCAGATACGCAGTATTTT
size: NA; D: TRBD1; V: TRBV5-1; J: TRBJ1-1; CDR3: CASSSDRGNTEAFF; DNA: TGCGCCAGCAGCTCGGACAGGGGGAACACTGAAGCTTTCTTT
size: NA; D: NA; V: TRBV29-1; J: TRBJ1-2; CDR3: CSVVYGTYGYTF; DNA: TGCAGCGTTGTTTACGGGACCTATGGCTACACCTTC
size: NA; D: TRBD1; V: TRBV7-2; J: TRBJ1-1; CDR3: CASSPLAGTGGRKAEAFF; DNA: TGTGCCAGCAGCCCCCTGGCCGGGACAGGGGGCCGGAAGGCTGAAGCTTTCTTT
size: few; D: TRBD1; V: TRBV23-1; J: TRBJ1-1; CDR3: CASSREDRGVTEAFF; DNA: TGCGCCAGCAGTCGGGAGGACAGGGGGGTCACTGAAGCTTTCTTT
size: few; D: NA; V: TRBV20-1; J: TRBJ1-2; CDR3: CSARNVNYGYTF; DNA: TGCAGTGCTAGAAATGTTAACTATGGCTACACCTTC
size: many; D: TRBD1; V: TRBV10-3; J: TRBJ2-7; CDR3: CAISGDSYEQYF; DNA: TGTGCCATCAGTGGGGACAGCTACGAGCAGTACTTC
size: few; D: TRBD2; V: TRBV20-1; J: TRBJ2-7; CDR3: CSARDGTSDYEQYF; DNA: TGCAGTGCTAGAGATGGGACTAGTGACTACGAGCAGTACTTC
size: many; D: NA; V: TRBV6-2/TRBV6-3; J: TRBJ2-1; CDR3: CASRFTSSYNEQFF; DNA: TGTGCCAGCAGATTTACGAGCTCCTACAATGAGCAGTTCTTC
size: few; D: NA; V: TRBV4-2; J: TRBJ2-5; CDR3: CASSQAGDSSQETQYF; DNA: TGTGCCAGCAGCCAAGCCGGGGACTCGAGTCAAGAGACCCAGTACTTC
size: NA; D: TRBD2; V: TRBV7-2; J: TRBJ2-7; CDR3: CASSPHSREVAYEQYF; DNA: TGTGCCAGCAGCCCCCACTCGCGGGAGGTGGCCTACGAGCAGTACTTC
size: NA; D: NA; V: TRBV7-3; J: TRBJ1-1; CDR3: CASSLTRAANTEAFF; DNA: TGTGCCAGCAGCTTAACCCGGGCGGCGAACACTGAAGCTTTCTTT
size: few; D: TRBD1; V: TRBV7-8; J: TRBJ1-5; CDR3: CASTATGPNQPQHF; DNA: TGTGCCAGCACCGCGACAGGGCCCAATCAGCCCCAGCATTTT
size: few; D: TRBD1; V: TRBV11-3; J: TRBJ1-1; CDR3: CASSQGDPYRQGGTEAFF; DNA: TGTGCCAGCAGCCAAGGGGACCCTTACCGACAGGGTGGGACTGAAGCTTTCTTT
size: NA; D: NA; V: TRBV7-6; J: TRBJ2-1; CDR3: CASSLAYSGSRNEQFF; DNA: TGTGCCAGCAGCTTAGCGTACAGCGGAAGCCGCAATGAGCAGTTCTTC
size: NA; D: TRBD1; V: TRBV27; J: TRBJ1-4; CDR3: CASSLLGTGGEKLFF; DNA: TGTGCCAGCAGTTTACTCGGGACAGGGGGTGAAAAACTGTTTTTT
size: NA; D: NA; V: TRBV6-2/TRBV6-3; J: TRBJ2-1; CDR3: CATKQGALNEQFF; DNA: TGTGCCACCAAACAGGGTGCCCTTAATGAGCAGTTCTTC
size: few; D: NA; V: TRBV5-1; J: TRBJ2-1; CDR3: CASSLAVDNYNEQFF; DNA: TGCGCCAGCAGCTTGGCCGTGGACAACTACAATGAGCAGTTCTTC
size: few; D: NA; V: TRBV27; J: TRBJ1-6; CDR3: CASSLNQLINSPLHF; DNA: TGTGCCAGCAGTTTAAATCAGCTCATTAATTCACCCCTCCACTTT
size: few; D: NA; V: TRBV7-9; J: TRBJ2-7; CDR3: CASSNQGHEQYF; DNA: TGTGCCAGCAGCAACCAGGGACACGAGCAGTACTTC
size: NA; D: NA; V: TRBV29-1; J: TRBJ1-1; CDR3: CSVRGPGIRNTEAFF; DNA: TGCAGCGTCCGAGGGCCTGGTATTCGGAACACTGAAGCTTTCTTT
size: NA; D: NA; V: TRBV6-5; J: TRBJ1-4; CDR3: CASHGEANEKLFF; DNA: TGTGCCAGCCATGGGGAAGCTAATGAAAAACTGTTTTTT
size: NA; D: NA; V: TRBV6-1; J: TRBJ1-1; CDR3: CASSENTGTEAFF; DNA: TGTGCCAGCAGTGAAAACACAGGGACTGAAGCTTTCTTT
size: once; D: NA; V: TRBV5-1; J: TRBJ2-5; CDR3: CASAEGLVRETQYF; DNA: TGCGCCAGCGCCGAGGGGCTAGTCCGAGAGACCCAGTACTTC
size: few; D: NA; V: TRBV9; J: TRBJ1-1; CDR3: CASRRTLDSNTEAFF; DNA: TGTGCCAGCAGACGAACGTTGGATTCAAACACTGAAGCCTTTTTT
size: few; D: TRBD2; V: TRBV13; J: TRBJ2-3; CDR3: CASSHPRLASTDTQYF; DNA: TGTGCCAGCAGCCACCCCCGACTAGCGAGCACAGATACGCAGTATTTT
size: NA; D: TRBD2; V: TRBV4-1; J: TRBJ2-5; CDR3: CASSQDPPGSGLQETQYF; DNA: TGCGCCAGCAGCCAAGACCCCCCGGGTAGCGGGTTGCAAGAGACCCAGTACTTC
size: few; D: NA; V: TRBV18; J: TRBJ2-1; CDR3: CASSPATGISYNEQFF; DNA: TGTGCCAGCTCACCGGCGACAGGAATTTCCTACAATGAGCAGTTCTTC
size: NA; D: TRBD1; V: TRBV4-3; J: TRBJ1-5; CDR3: CASSQDFVGQGGQPQHF; DNA: TGCGCCAGCAGCCAAGATTTTGTAGGACAGGGCGGTCAGCCCCAGCATTTT
size: NA; D: TRBD1; V: TRBV5-1; J: TRBJ2-7; CDR3: CASTPGQGVYEQYF; DNA: TGCGCCAGCACCCCAGGACAGGGAGTCTACGAGCAGTACTTC
size: NA; D: NA; V: TRBV25-1; J: TRBJ2-7; CDR3: CASSGLPYEQYF; DNA: TGTGCCAGCAGTGGACTACCCTACGAGCAGTACTTC
size: NA; D: NA; V: TRBV30; J: TRBJ2-2; CDR3: CAWREPAARELFF; DNA: TGTGCCTGGCGGGAACCGGCAGCCCGGGAGCTGTTTTTT
size: NA; D: TRBD1; V: TRBV10-3; J: TRBJ2-7; CDR3: CASMQTGDGYTEQYF; DNA: TGTGCCTCGATGCAGACAGGGGACGGTTATACGGAGCAGTACTTC
size: NA; D: NA; V: TRBV24-1; J: TRBJ2-3; CDR3: CATRPNRAGGTDTQYF; DNA: TGTGCCACGAGACCCAACAGGGCGGGAGGCACAGATACGCAGTATTTT
size: few; D: TRBD2; V: TRBV7-3; J: TRBJ2-3; CDR3: CASSLIAGDTDTQYF; DNA: TGTGCCAGCAGCTTAATAGCGGGGGACACAGATACGCAGTATTTT
size: few; D: TRBD1; V: TRBV9; J: TRBJ1-1; CDR3: CASSRWDSGTEAFF; DNA: TGTGCCAGCAGCCGATGGGACAGCGGGACTGAAGCTTTCTTT
size: NA; D: NA; V: TRBV3-1; J: TRBJ1-2; CDR3: CASSLAGPGYGYTF; DNA: TGTGCCAGCAGCCTAGCCGGCCCGGGATATGGCTACACCTTC
size: NA; D: NA; V: TRBV9; J: TRBJ1-1; CDR3: CASSVGALNTEAFF; DNA: TGTGCCAGCAGCGTAGGGGCATTGAACACTGAAGCTTTCTTT
size: NA; D: NA; V: TRBV12-3/TRBV12-4; J: TRBJ2-3; CDR3: CASSLPRSGADTQYF; DNA: TGTGCCAGCAGTCTCCCCCGTTCCGGAGCAGATACGCAGTATTTT
size: NA; D: NA; V: TRBV5-4; J: TRBJ2-1; CDR3: CASQTWRSSDNEQFF; DNA: TGTGCCAGCCAGACATGGCGGAGCTCCGACAATGAGCAGTTCTTC
size: few; D: TRBD2; V: TRBV7-9; J: TRBJ2-5; CDR3: CASSLWTSGKETQYF; DNA: TGTGCCAGCAGCTTGTGGACTAGCGGGAAGGAGACCCAGTACTTC